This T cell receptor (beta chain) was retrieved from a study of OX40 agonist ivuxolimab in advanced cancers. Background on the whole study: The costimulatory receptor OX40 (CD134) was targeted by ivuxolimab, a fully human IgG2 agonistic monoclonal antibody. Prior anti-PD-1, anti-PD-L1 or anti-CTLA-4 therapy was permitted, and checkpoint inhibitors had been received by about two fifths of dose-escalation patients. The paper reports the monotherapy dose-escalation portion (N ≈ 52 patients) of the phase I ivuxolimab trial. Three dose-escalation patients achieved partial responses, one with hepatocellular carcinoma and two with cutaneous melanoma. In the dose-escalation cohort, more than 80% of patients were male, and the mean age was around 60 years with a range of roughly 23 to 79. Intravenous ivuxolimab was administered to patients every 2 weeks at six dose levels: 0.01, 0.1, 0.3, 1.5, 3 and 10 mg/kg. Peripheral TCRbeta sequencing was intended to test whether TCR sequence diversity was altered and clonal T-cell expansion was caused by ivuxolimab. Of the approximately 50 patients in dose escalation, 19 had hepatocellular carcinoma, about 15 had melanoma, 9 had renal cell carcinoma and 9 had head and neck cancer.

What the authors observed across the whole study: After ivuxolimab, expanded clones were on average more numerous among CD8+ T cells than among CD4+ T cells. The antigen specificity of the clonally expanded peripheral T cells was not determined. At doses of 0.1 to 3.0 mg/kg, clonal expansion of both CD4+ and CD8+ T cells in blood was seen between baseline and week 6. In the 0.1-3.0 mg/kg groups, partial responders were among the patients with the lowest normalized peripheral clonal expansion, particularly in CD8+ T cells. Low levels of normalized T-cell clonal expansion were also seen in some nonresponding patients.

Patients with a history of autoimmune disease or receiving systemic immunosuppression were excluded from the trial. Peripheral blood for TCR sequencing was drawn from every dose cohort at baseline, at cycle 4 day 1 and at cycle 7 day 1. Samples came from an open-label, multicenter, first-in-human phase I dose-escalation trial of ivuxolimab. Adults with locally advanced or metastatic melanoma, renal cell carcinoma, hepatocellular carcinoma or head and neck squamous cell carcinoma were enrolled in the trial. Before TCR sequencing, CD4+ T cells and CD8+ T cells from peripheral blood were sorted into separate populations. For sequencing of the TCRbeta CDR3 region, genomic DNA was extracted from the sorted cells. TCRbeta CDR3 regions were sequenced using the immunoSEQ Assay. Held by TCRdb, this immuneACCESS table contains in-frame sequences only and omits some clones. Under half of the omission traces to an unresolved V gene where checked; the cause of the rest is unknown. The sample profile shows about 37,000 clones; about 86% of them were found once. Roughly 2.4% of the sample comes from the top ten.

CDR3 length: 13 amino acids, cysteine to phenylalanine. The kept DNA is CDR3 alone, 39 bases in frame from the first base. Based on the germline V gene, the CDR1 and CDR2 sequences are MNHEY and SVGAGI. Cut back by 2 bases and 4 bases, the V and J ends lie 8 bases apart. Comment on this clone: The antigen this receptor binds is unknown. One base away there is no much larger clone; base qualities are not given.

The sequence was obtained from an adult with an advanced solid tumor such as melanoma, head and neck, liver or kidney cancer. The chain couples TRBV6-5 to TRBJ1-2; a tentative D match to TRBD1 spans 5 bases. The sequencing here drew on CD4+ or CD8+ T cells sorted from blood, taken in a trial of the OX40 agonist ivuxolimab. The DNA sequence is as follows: TGTGCCAGCAGTTACGAACAGGCCTATGGCTACACCTTC. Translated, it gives CASSYEQAYGYTF.